The rows below give T cell receptor beta chains drawn from one sample of a study of T-cell reconstitution after alpha-beta-depleted transplantation in children. TCRdb independently ran MiXCR on the PCR reads; one entry per CDR3 protein. The table lists approximately 640,000 distinct CDR3 sequences, roughly 15% of them singletons, with 0.85% to 1.3% in the top ten. The input for sequencing was PBMCs from the stem cell graft donor, taken from the stem cell graft. These receptors all stem from a human donor who donated a stem cell graft to a child with acute myeloid leukemia. Both conserved end residues are part of each CDR3. Some rows mark clone size as missing; the rest say once, few, many or name a class of expanded clone.

>many|TRBV20-1|TRBJ1-2|14
CSARDQGQGGSYTF
>few|TRBV7-7|TRBJ2-7|13
CASSYDRGSEQYF
>-|TRBV6-5|TRBJ2-1|17
CASSSPGLAPFYNEQFF
>-|TRBV20-1|TRBJ2-7|14
CSAQGQGGSYEQYF
>few|TRBV5-6|TRBJ2-1|15
CASSYDSGTYNEQFF
>few|TRBV7-9|TRBJ2-5|15
CASTFPRLVPETQYF
>few|TRBV7-8|TRBJ2-3|17
CASSSRLAGTFTDTQYF
>many|TRBV20-1|TRBJ1-1|16
CSATPLGTGMNTEAFF
>few|TRBV27|TRBJ2-3|17
CASSPRLIGPGTDTQYF
>-|TRBV27|TRBJ2-5|13
CASRAGFQETQYF
>many|TRBV5-5|TRBJ2-3|17
CASSLTRTSGSPDTQYF
>few|TRBV2|TRBJ2-2|15
CASSGRGKDTGELFF
>few|TRBV4-2|TRBJ2-1|14
CASSPRTNYNEQFF
>-|TRBV24-1|TRBJ2-4|15
CATSDRQGDKNIQYF
>few|TRBV12-3/TRBV12-4|TRBJ2-7|16
CASSPLGGGGRYEQYF
>many|TRBV24-1|TRBJ2-2|18
CATSDSGLAGGEAGELFF
>-|TRBV7-2|TRBJ1-1|14
CASRDRDKNTEAFF
>many|TRBV20-1|TRBJ2-3|15
CSADGEDISTDTQYF
>-|TRBV28|TRBJ2-5|16
CASSLGTGSTQETQYF
>many|TRBV20-1|TRBJ1-3|15
CSATTGVHGSNTIYF
>many|TRBV20-1|TRBJ1-2|14
CSPWTDTTLAGYTF
>-|TRBV5-5|TRBJ1-1|16
CASSLFILTSYTEAFF
>few|TRBV7-2|TRBJ2-2|14
CASSVGTYTGELFF
>many|TRBV20-1|TRBJ1-5|13
CSARSGRHQPQHF
>many|TRBV5-1|TRBJ2-1|12
CASRLARNEQFF
>many|TRBV20-1|TRBJ1-6|14
CSAKGGSYNSPLHF
>few|TRBV11-2|TRBJ2-5|14
CASSSSGGIETQYF
>few|TRBV4-3|TRBJ1-1|17
CASSQEEDRGLNTEAFF
>many|TRBV20-1|TRBJ1-3|11
CSSRQANTIYF
>many|TRBV20-1|TRBJ2-7|14
CSAREGQGVSKQYF
>-|TRBV20-1|TRBJ2-1|13
CSARDPSSNEQFF
>many|TRBV29-1|TRBJ2-3|15
CSVEGQSSSTDTQYF
>-|TRBV29-1|TRBJ2-6|15
CSVNLGRSGANVLTF
>many|TRBV20-1|TRBJ2-1|15
CSASFGGGPYNEQFF
>-|TRBV11-1|TRBJ2-1|14
CASRTGSWNNEQFF
>many|TRBV12-3/TRBV12-4|TRBJ1-1|13
CASSTGEATEAFF
>-|TRBV9|TRBJ2-1|16
CASSTAGTGVQNEQFF
>many|TRBV20-1|TRBJ2-6|14
CSAITTSGANVLTF
>few|TRBV7-2|TRBJ1-2|15
CASSLDGGQGYGYTF
>many|TRBV20-1|TRBJ2-1|16
CSARLDRGYSYNEQFF
>-|TRBV20-1|TRBJ2-1|13
CSLDRGAYNEQFF
>many|TRBV20-1|TRBJ2-7|13
CSARTTGSYEQYF
>many|TRBV10-3|TRBJ2-5|14
CAISDQNAQETQYF
>-|TRBV5-1|TRBJ1-4|13
CASRDRGIEKLFF
>few|TRBV9|TRBJ2-3|14
CASSDQGGADTQYF
>many|TRBV20-1|TRBJ2-1|12
CSAPLAGRQQFF
>-|TRBV6-1|TRBJ2-5|16
CASRGPPPLNEETQYF
>many|TRBV27|TRBJ2-7|15
CASSFLGTPSYEQYF
>many|TRBV6-4|TRBJ2-1|15
CASSDSWPSYNEQFF
>few|TRBV5-1|TRBJ2-7|15
CASSLEGPPSYEQYF
>many|TRBV29-1|TRBJ2-1|13
CSVSSGGANEQFF
>-|TRBV7-8|TRBJ1-6|17
CASSPEVTTVKASPLHF
>few|TRBV10-3|TRBJ2-1|16
CAISESVFNSYNEQFF
>-|TRBV6-2/TRBV6-3|TRBJ1-2|16
CASSYRDGVFFYGYTF
>few|TRBV5-1|TRBJ1-5|18
CASSPWTVFGSKDQPQHF
>many|TRBV6-5|TRBJ1-1|11
CATREGTEAFF
>-|TRBV11-2|TRBJ1-1|14
CASSPPTGGTEAFF
>-|TRBV7-9|TRBJ2-7|14
CASSSTIAIYEQYF
>-|TRBV5-6|TRBJ1-6|16
CASSRQTSSYNSPLHF